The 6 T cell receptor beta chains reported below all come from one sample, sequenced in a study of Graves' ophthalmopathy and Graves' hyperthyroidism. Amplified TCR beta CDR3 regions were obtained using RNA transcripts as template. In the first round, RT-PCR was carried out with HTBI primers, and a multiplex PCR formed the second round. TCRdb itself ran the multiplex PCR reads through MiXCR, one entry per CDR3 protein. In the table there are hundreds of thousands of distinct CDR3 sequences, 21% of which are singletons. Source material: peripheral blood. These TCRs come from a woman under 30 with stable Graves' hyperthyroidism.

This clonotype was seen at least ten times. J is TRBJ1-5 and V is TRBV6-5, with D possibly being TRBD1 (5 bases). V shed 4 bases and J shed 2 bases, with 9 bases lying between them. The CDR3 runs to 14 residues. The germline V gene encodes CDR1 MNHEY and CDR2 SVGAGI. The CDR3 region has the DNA TGTGCCAGCAGTTCAGGGAGTGGCAATCAGCCCCAGCATTTT. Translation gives CASSSGSGNQPQHF.

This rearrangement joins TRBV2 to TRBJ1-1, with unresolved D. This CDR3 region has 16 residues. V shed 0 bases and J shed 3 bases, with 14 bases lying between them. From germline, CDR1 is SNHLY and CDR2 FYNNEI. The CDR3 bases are TGTGCCAGCAGTGAAGCCCTTCGACCCGCGGACACTGAAGCTTTCTTT. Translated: CASSEALRPADTEAFF.

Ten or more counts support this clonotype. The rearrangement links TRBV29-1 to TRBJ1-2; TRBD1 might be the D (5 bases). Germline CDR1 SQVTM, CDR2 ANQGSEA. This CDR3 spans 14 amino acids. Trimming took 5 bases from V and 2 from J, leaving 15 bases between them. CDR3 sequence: CSVRLWGNNYGYTF. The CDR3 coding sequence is TGCAGCGTTCGTTTATGGGGGAACAACTATGGCTACACCTTC.

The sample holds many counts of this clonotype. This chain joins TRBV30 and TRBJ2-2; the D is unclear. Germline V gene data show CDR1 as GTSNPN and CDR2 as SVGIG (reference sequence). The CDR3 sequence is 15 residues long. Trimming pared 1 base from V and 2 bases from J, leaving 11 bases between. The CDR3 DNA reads TGTGCCTGGAGTGGGGTTTGGGGAAACACCGGGGAGCTGTTTTTT. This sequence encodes CAWSGVWGNTGELFF. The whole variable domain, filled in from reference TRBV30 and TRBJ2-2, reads SQTIHQWPATLVQPVGSPLSLECTVEGTSNPNLYWYRQAAGRGLQLLFYSVGIGQISSEVPQNLSASRPQDRQFILSSKKLLLSDSGFYLCAWSGVWGNTGELFFGEGSRLTVL.

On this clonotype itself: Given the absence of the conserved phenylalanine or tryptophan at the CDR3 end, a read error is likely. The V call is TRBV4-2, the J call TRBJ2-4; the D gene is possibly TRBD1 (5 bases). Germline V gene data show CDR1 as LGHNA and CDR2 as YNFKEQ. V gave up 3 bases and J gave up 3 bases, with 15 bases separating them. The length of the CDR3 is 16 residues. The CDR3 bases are TGTGCCAGCAGCCAGGATTCCAGGGTGGGCAAAAACATTCAGTACTCC. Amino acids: CASSQDSRVGKNIQYS.

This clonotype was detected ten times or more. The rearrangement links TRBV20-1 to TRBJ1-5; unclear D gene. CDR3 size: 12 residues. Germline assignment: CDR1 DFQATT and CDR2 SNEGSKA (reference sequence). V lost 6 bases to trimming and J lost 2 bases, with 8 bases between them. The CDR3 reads CSAGRGNQPQHF. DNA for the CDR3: TGCAGTGCCGGGAGGGGCAATCAGCCCCAGCATTTT.